A selection of T cell receptor beta chains follows, all from one sample in a study of blood T cell repertoires in COVID-19. Only in-frame clones appear in the TCRdb table, and some are missing; sequencing was by immunoSEQ multiplex PCR. This table has more than 250,000 clones, about 86% appearing once. Sequenced input: peripheral blood. The receptors originated from a woman aged 45-65 years with acute or convalescent COVID-19. Each CDR3 is given with its conserved first and last residue. D genes are given only for firm matches. The size field is filled for only some rows; it gives once, few, many or a size class.

j_call	v_call	clone_size	d_call	cdr3_aa	cdr3_nt
TRBJ1-6	TRBV19	few	TRBD1	CATTPRTGGSPLHF	TGTGCCACCACCCCCAGGACAGGGGGCTCACCCCTCCACTTT
TRBJ2-5	TRBV27	-	TRBD2	CASRPTSGRGTLETQYF	TGTGCCAGCAGACCAACTAGCGGGAGGGGGACTTTGGAGACCCAGTACTTC
TRBJ1-1	TRBV21-1	few	-	CASSPGTANTEAFF	TGTGCCAGCAGCCCAGGGACAGCAAACACTGAAGCTTTCTTT
TRBJ2-3	TRBV4-3	-	TRBD2	CASSQGLAGGPVTDTQYF	TGCGCCAGCAGCCAAGGACTAGCGGGAGGGCCGGTCACAGATACGCAGTATTTT
TRBJ2-7	TRBV7-8	few	-	CASSPTGFEQYF	TGTGCCAGCAGCCCAACGGGGTTCGAGCAGTACTTC
TRBJ2-3	TRBV5-4	-	-	CASSLFFTDTQYF	TGTGCCAGCAGCTTGTTCTTCACAGATACGCAGTATTTT
TRBJ1-5	TRBV6-5	-	TRBD1	CASSYRTGAQPQHF	TGTGCCAGCAGTTACCGGACAGGGGCTCAGCCCCAGCATTTT
TRBJ2-1	TRBV11-1	once	TRBD2	CASSWGRGGNEQFF	TGTGCCAGCAGCTGGGGGAGGGGCGGGAATGAGCAGTTCTTC
TRBJ1-5	TRBV7-3	-	-	CASSSTVGQPQHF	TGTGCCAGCAGTTCGACAGTAGGCCAGCCCCAGCATTTT
TRBJ2-1	TRBV6-6	-	TRBD1	CASSYPRTGTNEQFF	TGTGCCAGCAGTTACCCTCGGACAGGGACCAATGAGCAGTTCTTC
TRBJ2-7	TRBV2	once	-	CASRVRNYEQYF	TGTGCCAGCAGGGTGAGGAACTACGAGCAGTACTTC
TRBJ2-2	TRBV5-1	-	-	CASSSHTGLPNTGELFF	TGCGCCAGCAGCTCTCACACGGGACTCCCGAACACCGGGGAGCTGTTTTTT
TRBJ1-5	TRBV2	few	TRBD1	CASSESGGSQPQHF	TGTGCCAGCAGTGAGTCAGGGGGCTCCCAGCCCCAGCATTTT
TRBJ2-1	TRBV24-1	few	-	CATSDSGTRLHYNEQFF	TGTGCCACCAGTGATTCCGGGACTCGCTTACATTACAATGAGCAGTTCTTC
TRBJ2-3	TRBV7-3	-	-	CASSQLTSTDTQYF	TGTGCCAGCTCACAGCTAACTAGCACAGATACGCAGTATTTT
TRBJ1-2	TRBV5-1	once	TRBD1	CASSLGGQGALNNYGYTF	TGCGCCAGCAGCTTGGGTGGACAGGGGGCCCTTAACAACTATGGCTACACCTTC
TRBJ1-2	TRBV30	-	-	CACPDTGDESYGYTF	TGTGCCTGCCCCGATACCGGGGATGAGAGCTATGGCTACACCTTC
TRBJ2-3	TRBV6-5	-	TRBD2	CASGLTSGYTDTQYF	TGTGCCAGCGGACTGACTAGCGGATACACAGATACGCAGTATTTT
TRBJ1-2	TRBV24-1	-	-	CATSDAGTLRGYTF	TGTGCCACCAGTGACGCTGGGACTTTAAGAGGCTACACCTTC
TRBJ2-5	TRBV6-5	once	TRBD2	CASRRAGQETQYF	TGTGCCAGCAGGAGAGCGGGGCAAGAGACCCAGTACTTC
TRBJ2-1	TRBV7-3	-	-	CASSQGPGKVNEQFF	TGTGCCAGCAGTCAGGGGCCAGGGAAAGTGAATGAGCAGTTCTTC
TRBJ2-1	TRBV11-3	once	TRBD1	CASSSTGNEQFF	TGTGCCAGCAGCTCGACAGGGAATGAGCAGTTCTTC
TRBJ1-6	TRBV6-5	few	TRBD1	CASSTRTGRNSPLHF	TGTGCCAGCAGTACACGGACAGGGCGTAATTCACCCCTCCACTTT
TRBJ2-1	TRBV25-1	-	TRBD1	CASRTGTVSHEQFF	TGTGCCAGCAGAACCGGGACAGTCTCCCATGAGCAGTTCTTC
TRBJ1-1	TRBV7-2	-	TRBD1	CASSLGRGLYTEAFF	TGTGCCAGCAGCTTGGGCAGGGGGTTATACACTGAAGCTTTCTTT
TRBJ2-7	TRBV27	-	TRBD1	CASSQGVPYLTYEQYF	TGTGCCAGCAGTCAGGGGGTCCCGTACTTGACCTACGAGCAGTACTTC
TRBJ1-2	TRBV20-1	-	-	CSARDVYGYTF	TGCAGTGCTAGAGACGTGTATGGCTACACCTTC
TRBJ1-4	TRBV19	once	-	CASSPRTGNEKLFF	TGTGCCAGTAGTCCCCGCACCGGGAATGAAAAACTGTTTTTT
TRBJ1-1	TRBV7-9	-	-	CASSPGGLMNTEAFF	TGTGCCAGCAGCCCCGGTGGACTGATGAACACTGAAGCTTTCTTT